A selection of T cell receptor beta chains follows, all from one sample in a study of cytomegalovirus exposure and HLA in healthy donors. Profiled with immunoSEQ multiplex PCR; TCRdb holds only in-frame clones, not every one. The repertoire holds some 130,000 clones, with 83% as singletons. The sequencing sample was made of PBMCs. These receptors were collected from a man in his forties in good health and CMV-seronegative. The CDR3 runs from the conserved cysteine through the conserved F or W. Each record gives: V gene, J gene, D gene, clone size, CDR3 DNA, CDR3 protein. A D gene is named only where the DNA matches it firmly. Rows may omit the clone size; those that give it use once, few, many or a size class.

>TRBV4-3|TRBJ1-5|-|-
TGCGCCAGCAGCCAAGATTGGGCAGGGGACAATCAGCCCCAGCATTTT
CASSQDWAGDNQPQHF
>TRBV5-5|TRBJ2-3|TRBD1|-
TGTGCCAGCAGCAACACGGGACAGGGGTCGGCAGATACGCAGTATTTT
CASSNTGQGSADTQYF
>TRBV5-1|TRBJ2-1|-|-
TGCGCCAGCAGGACTAGCTACAATGAGCAGTTCTTC
CASRTSYNEQFF
>TRBV7-2|TRBJ2-5|TRBD1|-
TGTGCCAGCAGCCCCAGGACAGGAACAAGAGATGGATACTTC
CASSPRTGTRDGYF
>TRBV27|TRBJ2-7|TRBD2|few
TGTGCCAGCAGTCGGGAGGGACGCTCCTACGAGCAGTACTTC
CASSREGRSYEQYF
>TRBV28|TRBJ1-1|-|few
TGTGCCAGCAGTTTTAGCCAGCACAACACTGAAGCTTTCTTT
CASSFSQHNTEAFF
>TRBV4-3|TRBJ2-1|-|-
TGCGCCAGCAGCCAGTTCGACAGTTCCTACAATGAGCAGTTCTTC
CASSQFDSSYNEQFF
>TRBV29-1|TRBJ1-1|TRBD1|once
TGCAGCGTTCGACAGGGGGCGCTTGAGAACACTGAAGCTTTCTTT
CSVRQGALENTEAFF
>TRBV12-5|TRBJ2-7|-|once
TGTGCTAGTGGCAAGTCGGGGGGCGGGAGAATCGACGAGCAGTACTTC
CASGKSGGGRIDEQYF
>TRBV5-4|TRBJ2-1|TRBD1|few
TGTGCCAGCAGCCCATGGACAGGAAATGAGCAGTTCTTC
CASSPWTGNEQFF
>TRBV11-3|TRBJ2-2|TRBD1|-
TGTGCCAGCAGCCCCCGGACAGGGTACACCGGGGAGCTGTTTTTT
CASSPRTGYTGELFF
>TRBV7-2|TRBJ2-1|-|once
TGTGCCAGCAGCTTAGCGGGGCGCCGGAGCTCCTACAATGAGCAGTTCTTC
CASSLAGRRSSYNEQFF
>TRBV9|TRBJ2-7|TRBD1|few
TGTGCCAGCAGCGTTGCCGGGACAGGGGTCGTCTACGAGCAGTACTTC
CASSVAGTGVVYEQYF
>TRBV7-9|TRBJ2-7|-|-
TGTGCCAGCAGCTCCAGGGAAAACTACGAGCAGTACTTC
CASSSRENYEQYF
>TRBV18|TRBJ2-3|TRBD1|-
TGTGCCAGCTCACCGTCCCGGGACAGGGGGGGTACGCAGTATTTT
CASSPSRDRGGTQYF
>TRBV5-1|TRBJ2-2|-|once
TGCGCCAGCAGCCCGTACAGTAACACCGGGGAGCTGTTTTTT
CASSPYSNTGELFF